This T cell receptor beta chain was found in a study of T-cell memory formation after mild COVID-19. TCRdb passed the 5' RACE reads through MiXCR, listing each CDR3 protein once. The profile shows roughly 120,000 distinct CDR3 sequences, about 20% of them singletons. The CDR3 sequence is 12 residues long. Between the trimmed V and J ends, which lost 2 bases and 6 bases, there was a span of 4 bases. Germline V gene lookup returns CDR1 MNHEY and CDR2 SVGEGT. J is TRBJ2-2 and V is TRBV6-2 or TRBV6-3; D remains unclear. The receptor comes from a man younger than 35 who had mild COVID-19 (a few samples of this study predate the infection). Cell type and time point are not known. The sample consisted of PBMCs or a T cell subset sorted from them (not recorded which). The CDR3 DNA reads as TGTGCCAGCAGTTACACGGCCGGGGAGCTGTTTTTT. It yields the protein CASSYTAGELFF.